Following are 27 T cell receptor beta chains from one sample sequenced in a study of CXCR3-negative and CXCR3-positive naive CD8 T cells. Through 5' RACE with UMI labels, the TRB cDNA libraries were prepared. TCRdb reprocessed the 5' RACE reads; each CDR3 protein has one entry and no DNA is given. Recorded for this sample: roughly 56,000 distinct CDR3 sequences. The sample consisted of naive CXCR3- CD8+ T cells from blood. Subset of the sample: CD45RO-CCR7+CD27+CD95- naive CD8+ T cells lacking CXCR3 (TNR3-). These TCRs come from a human donor in good health. Some clones in this sample may be carry-over from other donors' samples.

The V call is TRBV27, the J call TRBJ2-7; TCRdb outputs TRBD1, but without DNA this stays unchecked. Per the germline V gene, CDR1 is MNHEY and CDR2 is SMNVEV (reference sequence). The CDR3 is 12 amino acids. The CDR3 sequence: CASSQGGDEQYF.

V is TRBV7-8 and J is TRBJ1-1; TCRdb gives TRBD1 as the D gene, but with no DNA this cannot be confirmed. Germline CDR1 SGHVS, CDR2 FQNEAQ. The CDR3 length is 14 residues. The CDR3 loop is CASSTGQANTEAFF.

The chain links TRBV12-3 or TRBV12-4 to TRBJ2-1; TCRdb calls TRBD1, which cannot be checked without DNA. CDR3 size: 14 residues. CDR3 loop: CASIPGALLNEQFF.

The chain employs TRBV7-9 and TRBJ1-2; the D gene TCRdb calls, TRBD1, cannot be checked with no DNA. The CDR3 has 15 amino acids. Germline V gives CDR1 SEHNR, CDR2 FQNEAQ (reference sequence). The CDR3 loop is CASSLALEQGNGYTF.

The chain recombines TRBV13 with TRBJ1-1. This CDR3 spans 16 amino acids. CDR1 is PRHDT and CDR2 is FYEKMQ in the germline V gene (reference sequence). CDR3 sequence: CASSLLQGPRVTEAFF. Complete variable domain (other parts from reference TRBV13 and TRBJ1-1): AAGVIQSPRHLIKEKRETATLKCYPIPRHDTVYWYQQGPGQDPQFLISFYEKMQSDKGSIPDRFSAQQFSDYHSELNMSSLELGDSALYFCASSLLQGPRVTEAFFGQGTRLTVV.

This chain uses TRBV5-6 with TRBJ2-2; TCRdb indicates TRBD2, and absent DNA this call remains unverified. CDR1 and CDR2 from the germline V gene are SGHDT and YYEEEE. The CDR3 length is 14 residues. CDR3 protein: CASSLEGYTGELFF.

The rearrangement joins TRBV21-1 to TRBJ1-1. TRBV21-1 is designated a pseudogene. The CDR3 is 14 residues long. Here the CDR3 reads CASILVSTETEAFF.

The chain recombines TRBV6-2 or TRBV6-3 with TRBJ1-5; TCRdb outputs TRBD1, but without DNA this stays unchecked. This CDR3 contains 16 residues. Germline V gene data show CDR1 as MNHEY and CDR2 as SVGEGT. This chain's CDR3 is CASSIPRGGSNQPQHF.

V and J are TRBV28 and TRBJ2-7; TCRdb names TRBD1, which stays unverified in the absence of DNA. The CDR3 is 15 residues long. Germline V CDR1 and CDR2: MDHEN, SYDVKM. This CDR3 is CASSFRGFAFYEQYF.

This chain uses TRBV9 with TRBJ2-1; checking the TCRdb D call of TRBD1 is not possible without DNA. The CDR3 is 19 residues long. The V gene's germline CDR1 is SGDLS and CDR2 YYNGEE. This chain's CDR3 is CASSGTGTGDLSSYNEQFF. The entire variable domain, with the rest obtained from reference TRBV9 and TRBJ2-1, is as follows: DSGVTQTPKHLITATGQRVTLRCSPRSGDLSVYWYQQSLDQGLQFLIQYYNGEERAKGNILERFSAQQFPDLHSELNLSSLELGDSALYFCASSGTGTGDLSSYNEQFFGPGTRLTVL.

The chain links TRBV20-1 to TRBJ2-7; TCRdb names TRBD1, which stays unverified in the absence of DNA. Germline V gene sequence: CDR1 DFQATT, CDR2 SNEGSKA (reference sequence). The CDR3 is made up of 14 amino acids. CDR3 residues: CSASDSTGVYEQYF.

This rearrangement joins TRBV29-1 to TRBJ1-2; TCRdb returns TRBD1, unconfirmable since there is no DNA. Germline V CDR1 and CDR2: SQVTM, ANQGSEA. This CDR3 contains 13 residues. CDR3 region: CSVELARVNGYTF.

This chain uses TRBV20-1 with TRBJ2-5; TCRdb's D call, TRBD2, is unchecked because there is no DNA. CDR1 is DFQATT and CDR2 is SNEGSKA in the germline V gene (reference sequence). CDR3 size: 14 residues. CDR3: CSARSGGAAETQYF.

The rearrangement joins TRBV28 to TRBJ2-1. CDR1 MDHEN and CDR2 SYDVKM come from the germline V gene. The CDR3 contains 12 residues. CDR3 sequence: CTSGSSYNEQFF.

V gene TRBV4-3 combines with J gene TRBJ2-1. The germline gives CDR1 LGHNA, CDR2 YSLEER. The CDR3 is 15 amino acids. CDR3 in amino acids: CASSQDGSSYNEQFF.

The chain has TRBV4-3 and TRBJ2-7; the D call of TRBD1 rests on TCRdb alone, since no DNA is present to check it. CDR1 LGHNA and CDR2 YSLEER come from the germline V gene. This CDR3 is built from 15 residues. The chain's CDR3 is CASSQDRGQGYEQYF.

V usage is TRBV29-1 and J usage is TRBJ2-7; with no DNA, the TCRdb D assignment of TRBD2 cannot be verified. Germline CDR1 is SQVTM and CDR2 is ANQGSEA. The CDR3 contains 13 residues. CDR3 region: CSVEGSGSYEQYF.

The chain employs TRBV20-1 and TRBJ2-7; TCRdb's D call, TRBD1, is unchecked because there is no DNA. The CDR3 has 17 residues. Germline values: CDR1 DFQATT, CDR2 SNEGSKA (reference sequence). This CDR3 is CSAQLLIRDRGINEQYF.

The genes are TRBV4-3 and TRBJ1-1; the TRBD1 assignment by TCRdb is unverifiable without DNA. This CDR3 comprises 12 residues. The germline V gene encodes CDR1 LGHNA and CDR2 YSLEER. The CDR3 is CASSRTRTEAFF.

The genes are TRBV15 and TRBJ2-3; TCRdb outputs TRBD2, but without DNA this stays unchecked. CDR1 is LNHNV, CDR2 YYDKDF, per germline (reference sequence). The CDR3 runs to 19 residues. The chain's CDR3 is CATCTEDPGLTTSTDTQYF.

This chain joins TRBV7-2 and TRBJ1-5. CDR3 length: 13 residues. Germline V gives CDR1 SGHTA, CDR2 FQGNSA. CDR3: CASREYSNQPQHF.

The CDR3 spells CASTPPTGGQETQYF. V is TRBV6-2 or TRBV6-3 and J is TRBJ2-5; as DNA is missing, the TRBD1 call by TCRdb cannot be tested. CDR3 length equals 15 residues. Germline CDR1 reads MNHEY; CDR2 reads SVGEGT.

The chain couples TRBV5-5 to TRBJ2-1; TCRdb gives TRBD1 as the D gene, but with no DNA this cannot be confirmed. Per germline, CDR1 SGHKS and CDR2 YYEKEE (reference sequence). The CDR3 covers 14 residues. CDR3 protein: CASSLGQGATLQFF.

The V gene is TRBV11-2, the J gene TRBJ2-3; without DNA, the TCRdb call of TRBD1 cannot be checked. This CDR3 has 15 amino acids. The V gene's germline CDR1 is SGHAT and CDR2 FQNNGV. This CDR3 reads CASSFGQGETDTQYF.

The V call is TRBV28, the J call TRBJ1-2. Germline assignment: CDR1 MDHEN and CDR2 SYDVKM. This CDR3 has 12 residues. CDR3 region: CASGFREEGYTF.

The CDR3 loop is CASKQGLRSYNEQFF. The chain links TRBV27 to TRBJ2-1; the D gene TCRdb calls, TRBD1, cannot be checked with no DNA. The CDR3 is 15 residues long. CDR1 is MNHEY and CDR2 is SMNVEV in the germline V gene (reference sequence).

The chain combines TRBV7-3 with TRBJ2-7; the D call of TRBD1 rests on TCRdb alone, since no DNA is present to check it. The CDR3 is made up of 16 amino acids. CDR1 is SGHTA, CDR2 FQGTGA, per germline. CDR3: CASSLAGSGNPYEQYF.